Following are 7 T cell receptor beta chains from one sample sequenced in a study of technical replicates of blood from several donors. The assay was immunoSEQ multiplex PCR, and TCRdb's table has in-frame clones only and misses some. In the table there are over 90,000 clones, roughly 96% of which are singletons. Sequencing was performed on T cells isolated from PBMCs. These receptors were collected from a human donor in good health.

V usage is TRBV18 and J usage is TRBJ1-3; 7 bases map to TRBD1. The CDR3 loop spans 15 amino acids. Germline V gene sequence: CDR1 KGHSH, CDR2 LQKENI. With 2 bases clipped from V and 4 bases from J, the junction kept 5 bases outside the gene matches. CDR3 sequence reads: CASSPNRGSGNTIYF. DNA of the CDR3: TGTGCCAGCTCACCAAACAGGGGATCCGGAAACACCATATATTTT.

The CDR3 region is CASSPPGNSKETQYF. CDR3 DNA: TGTGCCAGCTCACCGCCCGGTAATTCAAAAGAGACCCAGTACTTC. The V call is TRBV18, the J call TRBJ2-5; D is ambiguous. The CDR3 loop spans 15 amino acids. Germline V gene data show CDR1 as KGHSH and CDR2 as LQKENI. Between the trimmed V and J ends, which lost 3 bases and 3 bases, there was a span of 14 bases.

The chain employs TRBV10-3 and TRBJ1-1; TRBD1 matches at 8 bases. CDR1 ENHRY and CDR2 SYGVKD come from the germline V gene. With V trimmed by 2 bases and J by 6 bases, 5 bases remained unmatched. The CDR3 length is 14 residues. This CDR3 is CAISEDRGLAEAFF. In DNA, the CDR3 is TGTGCCATCAGTGAGGACAGGGGCCTGGCTGAAGCTTTCTTT.

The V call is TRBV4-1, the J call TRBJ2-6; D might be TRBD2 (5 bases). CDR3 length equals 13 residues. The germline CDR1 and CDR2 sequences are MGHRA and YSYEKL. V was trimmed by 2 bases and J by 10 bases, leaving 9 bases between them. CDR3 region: CASSQMRENVLTF. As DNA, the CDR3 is TGCGCCAGCAGCCAAATGAGGGAGAACGTCCTGACTTTC.

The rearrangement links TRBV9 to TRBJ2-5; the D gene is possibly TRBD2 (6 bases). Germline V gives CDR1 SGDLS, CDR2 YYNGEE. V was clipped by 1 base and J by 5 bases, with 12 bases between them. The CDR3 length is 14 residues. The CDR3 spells CASSVFSGAETQYF. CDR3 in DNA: TGTGCCAGCAGCGTATTTAGCGGCGCGGAGACCCAGTACTTC.

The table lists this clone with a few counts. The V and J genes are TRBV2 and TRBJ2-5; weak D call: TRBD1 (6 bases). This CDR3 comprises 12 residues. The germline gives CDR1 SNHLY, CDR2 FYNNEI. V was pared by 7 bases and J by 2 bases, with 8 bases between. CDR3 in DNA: TGTGCCAGCAAAACAGGGCAAGAGACCCAGTACTTC. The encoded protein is CASKTGQETQYF. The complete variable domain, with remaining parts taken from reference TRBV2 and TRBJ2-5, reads EPEVTQTPSHQVTQMGQEVILRCVPISNHLYFYWYRQILGQKVEFLVSFYNNEISEKSEIFDDQFSVERPDGSNFTLKIRSTKLEDSAMYFCASKTGQETQYFGPGTRLLVL.

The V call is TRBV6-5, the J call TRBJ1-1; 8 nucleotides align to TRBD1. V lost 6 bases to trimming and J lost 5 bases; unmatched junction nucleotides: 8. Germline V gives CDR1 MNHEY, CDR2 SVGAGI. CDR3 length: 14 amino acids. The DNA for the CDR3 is TGTGCCAGCAGCGGTCGGACAGGGAAGACTGAAGCTTTCTTT. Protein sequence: CASSGRTGKTEAFF.